This TCR beta chain was documented in a study of T cells in Graves' hyperthyroidism and ophthalmopathy. This clonotype was counted ten times or more. The antigen remains undetermined. The junction shows a germline mismatch at one end, possibly a read error. Active moderate-to-severe ophthalmopathy, Clinical Activity Score at least 3, NOSPECS at least 4, under 3 months' duration. The PBMCs studied were ones that came from about 10 ml fresh peripheral blood. Regarding the study as a whole: Patients with ophthalmopathy were separated from those with stable hyperthyroidism by a 13 V-J model. Most clonotypes expanded in the thyroid (above 0.001) were also present in blood.

The germline gives CDR1 SGHAT, CDR2 FQNNGV. This CDR3 has 13 amino acids. Amplification of TCR beta CDR3 regions used RNA as the template. The study used the HTBI primer set for a first-round RT-PCR of the TCR CDR3. TCRdb processed the multiplex PCR reads anew with MiXCR; each CDR3 protein has one entry. The top ten clones hold around 12% of a sample with fewer than 750,000 distinct CDR3 sequences, around 15% of them seen once. The sequenced material came from blood. This sequence originates from a woman between 45 and 60 years old with Graves' ophthalmopathy. The genes are TRBV11-2 and TRBJ2-1; no clear D. In DNA form, the CDR3 reads TGTGCCAGCAGCCTAGAGGTCTACCAGAAGCAGTTCTTC. This translates into CASSLEVYQKQFF.